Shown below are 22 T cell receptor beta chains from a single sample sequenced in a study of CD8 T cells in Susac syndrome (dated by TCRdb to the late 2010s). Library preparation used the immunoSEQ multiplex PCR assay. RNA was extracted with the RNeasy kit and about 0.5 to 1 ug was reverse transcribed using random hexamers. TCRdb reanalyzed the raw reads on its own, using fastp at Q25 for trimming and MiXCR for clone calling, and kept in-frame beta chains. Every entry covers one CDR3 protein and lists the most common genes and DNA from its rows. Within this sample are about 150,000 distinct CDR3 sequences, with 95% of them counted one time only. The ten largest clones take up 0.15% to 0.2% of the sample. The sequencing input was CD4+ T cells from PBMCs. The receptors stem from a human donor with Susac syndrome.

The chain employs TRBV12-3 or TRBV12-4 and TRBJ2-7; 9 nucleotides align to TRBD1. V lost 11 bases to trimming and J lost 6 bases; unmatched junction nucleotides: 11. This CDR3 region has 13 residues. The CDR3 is CASNFGQGSEQYF. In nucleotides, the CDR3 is TGTGCCTCGAACTTCGGACAGGGGTCCGAGCAGTACTTC.

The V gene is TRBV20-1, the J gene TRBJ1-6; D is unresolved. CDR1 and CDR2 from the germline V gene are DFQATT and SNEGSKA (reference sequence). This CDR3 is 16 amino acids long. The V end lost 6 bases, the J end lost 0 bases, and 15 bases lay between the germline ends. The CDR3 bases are TGCAGTGCAAAATCAGAAGCCCACTCCTATAATTCACCCCTCCACTTT. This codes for CSAKSEAHSYNSPLHF.

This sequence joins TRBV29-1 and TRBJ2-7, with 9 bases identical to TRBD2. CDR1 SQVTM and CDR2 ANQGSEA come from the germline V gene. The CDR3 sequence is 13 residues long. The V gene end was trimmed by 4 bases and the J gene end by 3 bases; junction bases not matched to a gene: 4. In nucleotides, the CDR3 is TGCAGCGTTGGAACTAGCGGGTTCTACGAGCAGTACTTC. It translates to CSVGTSGFYEQYF.

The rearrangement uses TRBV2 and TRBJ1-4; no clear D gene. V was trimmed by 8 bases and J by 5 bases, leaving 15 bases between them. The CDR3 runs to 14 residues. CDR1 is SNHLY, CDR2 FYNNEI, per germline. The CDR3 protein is CASGPRTGNEKLFF. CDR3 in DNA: TGTGCCAGCGGGCCTAGGACGGGGAATGAAAAACTGTTTTTT. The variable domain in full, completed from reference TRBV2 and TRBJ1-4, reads EPEVTQTPSHQVTQMGQEVILRCVPISNHLYFYWYRQILGQKVEFLVSFYNNEISEKSEIFDDQFSVERPDGSNFTLKIRSTKLEDSAMYFCASGPRTGNEKLFFGSGTQLSVL.

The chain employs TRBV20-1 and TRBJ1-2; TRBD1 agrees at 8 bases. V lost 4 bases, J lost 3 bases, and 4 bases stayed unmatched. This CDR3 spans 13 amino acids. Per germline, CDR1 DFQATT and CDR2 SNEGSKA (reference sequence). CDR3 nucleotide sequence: TGCAGTGCTATCCTACAGGGGGACTATGGCTACACCTTC. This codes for CSAILQGDYGYTF.

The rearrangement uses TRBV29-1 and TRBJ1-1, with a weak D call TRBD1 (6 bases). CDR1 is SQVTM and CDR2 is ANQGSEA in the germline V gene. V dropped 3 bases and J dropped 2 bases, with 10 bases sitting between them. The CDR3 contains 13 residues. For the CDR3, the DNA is TGCAGCGTTGAGGACAGAACCAACACTGAAGCTTTCTTT. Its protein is CSVEDRTNTEAFF.

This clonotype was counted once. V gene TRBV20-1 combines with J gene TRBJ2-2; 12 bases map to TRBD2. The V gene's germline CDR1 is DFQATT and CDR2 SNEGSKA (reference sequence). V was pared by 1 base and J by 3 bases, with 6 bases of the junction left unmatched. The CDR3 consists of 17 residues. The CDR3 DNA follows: TGCAGTGCTAGAGGACTAGCGGGGGCTGGTTACACCGGGGAGCTGTTTTTT. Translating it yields CSARGLAGAGYTGELFF.

The CDR3 region has the DNA TGTGCCAGCAGCCCGGGACTAGCTTTTTACGAGCAGTACTTC. As protein: CASSPGLAFYEQYF. This chain joins TRBV7-2 and TRBJ2-7; 9 bases are a match to TRBD2. This CDR3 is 14 amino acids long. The germline V gene encodes CDR1 SGHTA and CDR2 FQGNSA. The J segment lost 4 bases and the V segment lost 5 bases, leaving 6 bases of the junction unmatched.

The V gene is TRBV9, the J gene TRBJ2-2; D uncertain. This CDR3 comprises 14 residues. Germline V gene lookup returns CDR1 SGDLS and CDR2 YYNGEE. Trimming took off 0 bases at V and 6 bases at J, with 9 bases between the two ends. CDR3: CASSVGHPSGELFF. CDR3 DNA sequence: TGTGCCAGCAGCGTAGGGCACCCGTCCGGGGAGCTGTTTTTT.

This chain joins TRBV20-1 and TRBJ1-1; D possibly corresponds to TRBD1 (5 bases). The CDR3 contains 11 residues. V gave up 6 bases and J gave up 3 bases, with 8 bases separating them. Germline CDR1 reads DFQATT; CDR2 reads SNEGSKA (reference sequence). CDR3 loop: CSAARDTEAFF. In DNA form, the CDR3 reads TGCAGTGCCGCCAGGGACACTGAAGCTTTCTTT.

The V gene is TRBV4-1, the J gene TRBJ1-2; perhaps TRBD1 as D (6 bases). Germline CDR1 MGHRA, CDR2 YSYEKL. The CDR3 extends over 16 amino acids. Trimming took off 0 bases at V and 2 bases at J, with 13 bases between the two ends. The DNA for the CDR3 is TGCGCCAGCAGCCAAGAGGGGGGCGCCCGCAACTATGGCTACACCTTC. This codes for CASSQEGGARNYGYTF.

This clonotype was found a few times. CDR3 DNA sequence: TGTGCCAGCAGCCCGCCCCGGGCGGAGACCCAGTACTTC. This codes for CASSPPRAETQYF. This chain connects TRBV7-3 to TRBJ2-5; no clear D. This CDR3 spans 13 amino acids. The germline V gene encodes CDR1 SGHTA and CDR2 FQGTGA. V dropped 5 bases and J dropped 5 bases, with 12 bases sitting between them. The complete variable domain, with remaining parts taken from reference TRBV7-3 and TRBJ2-5, reads GAGVSQTPSNKVTEKGKYVELRCDPISGHTALYWYRQSLGQGPEFLIYFQGTGAADDSGLPNDRFFAVRPEGSVSTLKIQRTERGDSAVYLCASSPPRAETQYFGPGTRLLVL.

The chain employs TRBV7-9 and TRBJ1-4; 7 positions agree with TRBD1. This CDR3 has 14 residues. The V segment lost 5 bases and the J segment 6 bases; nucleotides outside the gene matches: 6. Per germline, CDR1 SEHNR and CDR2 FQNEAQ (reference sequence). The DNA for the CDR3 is TGTGCCAGCAGCCCTGACAGGGAGGATGAAAAACTGTTTTTT. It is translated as CASSPDREDEKLFF.

The CDR3 loop is CASSPLLLGQGQPQHF. CDR3 nucleotides: TGTGCCAGCAGTCCTCTACTCCTGGGACAGGGGCAGCCCCAGCATTTT. V usage is TRBV27 and J usage is TRBJ1-5, with TRBD1 matching over 10 bases. V lost 5 bases to trimming and J lost 7 bases; unmatched junction nucleotides: 11. Germline CDR1 is MNHEY and CDR2 is SMNVEV (reference sequence). The CDR3 covers 16 residues.

The DNA of the CDR3 is TGCGCCAGCAGCCAGGCCGGGACAGTTTCCTACGAGCAGTACTTC. It translates to CASSQAGTVSYEQYF. The chain links TRBV4-1 to TRBJ2-7, with 7 bases aligning to TRBD1. Per the germline V gene, CDR1 is MGHRA and CDR2 is YSYEKL. Germline trimming cut 3 bases from V and 1 base from J; bases unmatched to any gene: 6. The CDR3 is made up of 15 amino acids.

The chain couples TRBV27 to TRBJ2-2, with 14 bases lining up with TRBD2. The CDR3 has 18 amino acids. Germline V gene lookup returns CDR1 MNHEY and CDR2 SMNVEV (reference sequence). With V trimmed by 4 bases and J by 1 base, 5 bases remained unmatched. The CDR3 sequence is CASSSKGLAGVNTGELFF. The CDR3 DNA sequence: TGTGCCAGCAGTTCTAAGGGACTAGCGGGGGTGAACACCGGGGAGCTGTTTTTT.

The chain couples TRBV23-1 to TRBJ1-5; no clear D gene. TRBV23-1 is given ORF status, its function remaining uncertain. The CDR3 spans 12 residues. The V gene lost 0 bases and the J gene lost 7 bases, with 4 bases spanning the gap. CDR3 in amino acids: CASSQSSQPQHF. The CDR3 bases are TGCGCCAGCAGTCAATCGTCCCAGCCCCAGCATTTT.

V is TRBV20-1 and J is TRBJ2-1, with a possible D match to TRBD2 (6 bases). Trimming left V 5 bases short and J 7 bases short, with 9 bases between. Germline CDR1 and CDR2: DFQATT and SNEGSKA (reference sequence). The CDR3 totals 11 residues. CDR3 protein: CSAGRGNEQFF. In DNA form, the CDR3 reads TGCAGTGCTGGGCGGGGAAATGAGCAGTTCTTC.

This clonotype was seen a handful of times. The CDR3 reads CATSGTVNTGELFF. DNA of the CDR3: TGTGCCACATCCGGGACGGTGAACACCGGGGAGCTGTTTTTT. V gene TRBV24-1 combines with J gene TRBJ2-2; D is possibly TRBD1 or TRBD2 (5 bases each). Germline CDR1 KGHDR, CDR2 SFDVKD. The germline V and J ends were trimmed by 10 bases and 1 base, with 12 bases remaining between them. The CDR3 covers 14 residues.

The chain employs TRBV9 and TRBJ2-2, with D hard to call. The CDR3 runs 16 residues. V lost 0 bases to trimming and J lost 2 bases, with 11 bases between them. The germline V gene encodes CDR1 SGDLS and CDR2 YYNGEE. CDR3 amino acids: CASSVGSDINTGELFF. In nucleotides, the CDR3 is TGTGCCAGCAGCGTAGGATCCGACATAAACACCGGGGAGCTGTTTTTT.

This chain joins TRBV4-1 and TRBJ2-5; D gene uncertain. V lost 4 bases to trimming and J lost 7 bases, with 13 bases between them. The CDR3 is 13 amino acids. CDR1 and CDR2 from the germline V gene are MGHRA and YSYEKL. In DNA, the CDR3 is TGCGCCAGCAGCCTCGAACCTTCGGGGACCCAGTACTTC. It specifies CASSLEPSGTQYF.

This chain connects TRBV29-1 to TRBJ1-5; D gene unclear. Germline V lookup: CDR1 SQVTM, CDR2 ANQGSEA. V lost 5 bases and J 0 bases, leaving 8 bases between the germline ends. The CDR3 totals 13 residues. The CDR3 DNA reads TGCAGCGTTCAAGCGGCTAGCAATCAGCCCCAGCATTTT. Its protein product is CSVQAASNQPQHF.